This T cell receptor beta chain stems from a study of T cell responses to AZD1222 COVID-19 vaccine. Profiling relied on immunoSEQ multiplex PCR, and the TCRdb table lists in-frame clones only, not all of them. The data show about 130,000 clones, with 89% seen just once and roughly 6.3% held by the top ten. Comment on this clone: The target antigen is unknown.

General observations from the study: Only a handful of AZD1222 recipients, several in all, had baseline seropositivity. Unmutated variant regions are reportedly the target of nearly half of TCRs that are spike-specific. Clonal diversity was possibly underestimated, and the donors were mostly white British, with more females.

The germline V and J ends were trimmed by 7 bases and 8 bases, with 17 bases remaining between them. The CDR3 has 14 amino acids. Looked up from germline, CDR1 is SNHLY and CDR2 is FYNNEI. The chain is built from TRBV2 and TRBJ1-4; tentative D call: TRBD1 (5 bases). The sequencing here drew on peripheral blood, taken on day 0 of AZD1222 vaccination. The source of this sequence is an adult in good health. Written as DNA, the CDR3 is TGTGCCAGCAAAACTGGGGGGTGGGGCGAAAAACTGTTTTTT. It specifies CASKTGGWGEKLFF.